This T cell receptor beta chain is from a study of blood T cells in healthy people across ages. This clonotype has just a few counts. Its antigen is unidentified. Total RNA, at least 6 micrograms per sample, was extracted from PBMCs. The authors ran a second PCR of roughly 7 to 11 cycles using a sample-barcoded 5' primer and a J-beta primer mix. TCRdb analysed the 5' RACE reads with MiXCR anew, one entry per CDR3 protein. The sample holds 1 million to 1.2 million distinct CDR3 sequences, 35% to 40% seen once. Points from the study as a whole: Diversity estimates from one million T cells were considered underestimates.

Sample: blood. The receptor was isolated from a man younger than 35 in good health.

CDR3 protein: CASSQRVREETQYF. The CDR3 bases are TGCGCCAGCAGCCAGCGGGTACGAGAAGAGACCCAGTACTTC. The genes are TRBV4-1 and TRBJ2-7, with D possibly being TRBD2 (5 bases). The J call may be in error: the DNA end matches TRBJ2-5 better. This CDR3 contains 14 residues. Germline lookup yields CDR1 MGHRA and CDR2 YSYEKL.